This T cell receptor beta chain appears in the sequencing data of a study of T cell changes during pregnancy in multiple sclerosis. TCRdb keeps only in-frame clones here, not all; method: immunoSEQ multiplex PCR. The data show 19,000 or so clones, 70% to 90% seen once. Sequenced material: CD4+ T cells from peripheral blood mononuclear cells, taken in the first trimester of pregnancy. The clonotype originates from a female donor in good health, enrolled as a control in a pregnancy study.

CDR3 coding DNA: TGTGCCAGCTCATCGGACAGGGCTGAAAAACTGTTTTTT. Its translation: CASSSDRAEKLFF. The chain joins TRBV18 to TRBJ1-4, with 8 bases matching TRBD1. Looked up from germline, CDR1 is KGHSH and CDR2 is LQKENI. V shed 5 bases and J 7 bases; nucleotides not matched to a gene: 3. The CDR3 is 13 residues long. Variable domain in full (rest from reference TRBV18 and TRBJ1-4): NAGVMQNPRHLVRRRGQEARLRCSPMKGHSHVYWYRQLPEEGLKFMVYLQKENIIDESGMPKERFSAEFPKEGPSILRIQQVVRGDSAAYFCASSSDRAEKLFFGSGTQLSVL.